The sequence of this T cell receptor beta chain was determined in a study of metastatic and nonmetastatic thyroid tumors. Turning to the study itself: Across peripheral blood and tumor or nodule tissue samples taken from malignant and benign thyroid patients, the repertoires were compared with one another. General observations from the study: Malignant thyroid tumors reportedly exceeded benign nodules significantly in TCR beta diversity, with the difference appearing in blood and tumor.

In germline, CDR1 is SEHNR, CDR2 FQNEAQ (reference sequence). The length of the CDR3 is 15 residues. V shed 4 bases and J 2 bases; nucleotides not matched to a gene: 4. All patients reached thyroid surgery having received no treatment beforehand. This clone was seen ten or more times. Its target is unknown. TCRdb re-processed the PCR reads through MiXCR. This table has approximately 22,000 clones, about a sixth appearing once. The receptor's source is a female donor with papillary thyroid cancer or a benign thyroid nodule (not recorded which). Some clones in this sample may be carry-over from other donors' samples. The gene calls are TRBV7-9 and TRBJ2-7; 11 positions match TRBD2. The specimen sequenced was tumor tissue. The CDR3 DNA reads TGTGCCAGCAGCTCCATAGCGGGAGGGACCTACGAGCAGTACTTC. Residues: CASSSIAGGTYEQYF.